The 16 T cell receptor beta chains reported below all come from one sample, sequenced in a study of T-cell reconstitution after alpha-beta-depleted transplantation in children. Unique molecular identifiers were used to barcode this TCRbeta library. TCRdb analysed the PCR reads with MiXCR anew, one entry per CDR3 protein. The data show about 590,000 distinct CDR3 sequences, 10% to 15% seen once. Here the sequenced sample was PBMCs, mostly from graft donor cells, taken 360 days after TCRalphabeta/CD19-depleted stem cell transplant. The receptor source for this set is a male patient under 18 who had a stem cell transplant for acute myeloid leukemia, so the T cells may come from the graft donor.

This clonotype was seen repeatedly, ten times or more. This rearrangement joins TRBV12-3 or TRBV12-4 to TRBJ2-1, with 11 positions matching TRBD2. The J segment lost 2 bases and the V segment lost 4 bases, leaving 7 bases of the junction unmatched. The CDR3 loop spans 17 amino acids. CDR3 loop: CASSSPGLAAAYNEQFF. Written as DNA, the CDR3 is TGTGCCAGCAGTTCGCCGGGACTAGCGGCAGCCTACAATGAGCAGTTCTTC.

A few counts support this clonotype. The chain employs TRBV7-2 and TRBJ2-2, with 9 bases matching TRBD2. The CDR3 is 16 residues long. The V segment lost 1 base and the J segment 6 bases; nucleotides outside the gene matches: 6. Germline CDR1 is SGHTA and CDR2 is FQGNSA. This CDR3 is CASSLGGRARAGELFF. DNA for the CDR3: TGTGCCAGCAGCTTAGGCGGGAGGGCCAGGGCCGGGGAGCTGTTTTTT.

This sequence joins TRBV9 and TRBJ2-7; D may be TRBD2 (6 bases). Trimming cost V 6 bases and J 1 base, with 17 bases left between them. The CDR3 is 15 amino acids. Germline assignment: CDR1 SGDLS and CDR2 YYNGEE. The DNA for the CDR3 is TGTGCCAGCAACGTGGCGGGGACTCCTTCCTACGAGCAGTACTTC. It encodes CASNVAGTPSYEQYF.

This clonotype was seen a handful of times. This chain connects TRBV7-3 to TRBJ2-3; 7 bases map to TRBD1. In germline, CDR1 is SGHTA, CDR2 FQGTGA. The CDR3 contains 15 residues. J was trimmed by 3 bases and V by 5 bases; bases with no gene match: 8. CDR3 region: CASSPDRVRTDTQYF. Written as DNA, the CDR3 is TGTGCCAGCAGCCCCGACAGGGTGAGGACAGATACGCAGTATTTT. Full variable domain (missing parts from reference TRBV7-3 and TRBJ2-3): GAGVSQTPSNKVTEKGKYVELRCDPISGHTALYWYRQSLGQGPEFLIYFQGTGAADDSGLPNDRFFAVRPEGSVSTLKIQRTERGDSAVYLCASSPDRVRTDTQYFGPGTRLTVL.

The chain is built from TRBV27 and TRBJ2-7, with unresolved D. Germline V gene data show CDR1 as MNHEY and CDR2 as SMNVEV (reference sequence). CDR3 length equals 14 residues. V shed 3 bases and J shed 4 bases, with 13 bases lying between them. CDR3 residues: CASSFLISTYEQYF. The CDR3 DNA sequence: TGTGCCAGCAGTTTTTTGATCTCTACTTACGAGCAGTACTTC.

This clonotype came up a few times. The chain links TRBV7-9 to TRBJ2-3; D may match TRBD1 or TRBD2 (5 bases each). The CDR3 contains 16 residues. Trimming pared 4 bases from V and 1 base from J, leaving 15 bases between. Germline CDR1 reads SEHNR; CDR2 reads FQNEAQ (reference sequence). CDR3 bases: TGTGCCAGCAGCTCCCCCTGGGACCCCGGCACAGATACGCAGTATTTT. The encoded protein is CASSSPWDPGTDTQYF.

The V call is TRBV29-1, the J call TRBJ1-1; D not resolved. The germline gives CDR1 SQVTM, CDR2 ANQGSEA. The length of the CDR3 is 13 residues. The ends were cut back, 5 bases at V and 1 base at J, with 11 bases in the middle. This CDR3 reads CSVLTVPNTEAFF. CDR3 bases: TGCAGCGTTTTGACCGTACCGAACACTGAAGCTTTCTTT.

This clonotype has a handful of counts. This sequence joins TRBV4-3 and TRBJ2-5, with 7 bases that match TRBD1. Germline lookup yields CDR1 LGHNA and CDR2 YSLEER. The CDR3 totals 15 residues. V lost 0 bases and J lost 5; bases outside the gene matches: 6. CDR3 nucleotides: TGCGCCAGCAGCCAAGAAACAGGGGAGTGGGAGACCCAGTACTTC. Its protein product is CASSQETGEWETQYF.

In this sample, this clonotype turned up many times. The chain is built from TRBV5-1 and TRBJ1-1; TRBD1 might be the D (5 bases). Germline V gives CDR1 SGHRS, CDR2 YFSETQ. Trimming took 1 base from V and 3 from J, leaving 7 bases between them. CDR3 length equals 13 residues. Here the CDR3 reads CASSLRGDTEAFF. The DNA for the CDR3 is TGCGCCAGCAGCTTGAGAGGGGACACTGAAGCTTTCTTT.

This clonotype was picked up many times. The V call is TRBV7-9, the J call TRBJ2-1; unclear D gene. Germline CDR1 SEHNR, CDR2 FQNEAQ (reference sequence). This CDR3 is 13 amino acids long. Trimming took off 3 bases at V and 5 bases at J, with 8 bases between the two ends. The CDR3 DNA is TGTGCCAGCAGCTTTACAGCCCACAATGAGCAGTTCTTC. The encoded protein is CASSFTAHNEQFF.

This clonotype has ten or more counts. The junction does not match germline at one end; this may be a read error. The chain has TRBV5-1 and TRBJ2-3; 11 nucleotides match TRBD2. The CDR3 covers 15 residues. Germline assignment: CDR1 SGHRS and CDR2 YFSETQ. The CDR3 coding sequence is TGTGCCAGCAGCCTACTAGCGGGAGGCACAGATACGCAGTATTTT. It is translated as CASSLLAGGTDTQYF.

This chain links TRBV27 with TRBJ1-2, with a possible D match to TRBD1 (6 bases). Per the germline V gene, CDR1 is MNHEY and CDR2 is SMNVEV (reference sequence). V was pared by 4 bases and J by 8 bases, with 23 bases between. This CDR3 comprises 16 residues. The CDR3 bases are TGTGCCAGCAGTTCCCGGGACACGCTATCCCTATGGGGCTACACCTTC. Its translation is CASSSRDTLSLWGYTF.

This sequence joins TRBV4-3 and TRBJ2-3; possibly TRBD2 for D (5 bases). Trimming cost V 1 base and J 12 bases, with 11 bases left between them. This CDR3 has 12 residues. Germline loops: CDR1 LGHNA, CDR2 YSLEER. The CDR3 here is CASSQVLTGQYF. The CDR3 DNA is TGCGCCAGCAGCCAAGTTTTGACGGGACAGTATTTT.

About this clonotype itself: A much larger clonotype is one base distant, so this may be a read error. The V gene is TRBV5-1, the J gene TRBJ2-1; 7 bases align to TRBD1. CDR1 and CDR2 (germline): SGHRS, YFSETQ. The CDR3 totals 15 residues. Trimming took 4 bases from V and 0 from J; bases not matched to a gene: 4. The CDR3: CASSRTGVSYNEQFF. In nucleotides, the CDR3 is TGCGCCAGCAGCCGGACAGGAGTCTCCTACAATGAGCAGTTCTTC.

This chain connects TRBV29-1 to TRBJ2-1; possibly TRBD1 for D (6 bases). The CDR3 loop spans 13 amino acids. Germline assignment: CDR1 SQVTM and CDR2 ANQGSEA. V lost 4 bases to trimming and J lost 6 bases, with 13 bases between them. CDR3 region: CSVAQQGRNEQFF. For the CDR3, the DNA is TGCAGCGTTGCCCAGCAGGGGCGCAATGAGCAGTTCTTC.

This chain joins TRBV20-1 and TRBJ2-7; possible D gene TRBD1, 5 bases. The CDR3 extends over 11 amino acids. V was shortened by 3 bases and J by 5 bases, with 8 bases between the two germline ends. Germline V gene data show CDR1 as DFQATT and CDR2 as SNEGSKA (reference sequence). CDR3 DNA: TGCAGTGCTAGCGCAGGGCACGAGCAGTACTTC. Encoded protein: CSASAGHEQYF.